These 32 T cell receptor beta chains share one sample of origin, sequenced in a study of cytomegalovirus exposure and HLA in healthy donors. Primers for the PCR totalled 60 Vbeta and 13 Jbeta. Produced via immunoSEQ multiplex PCR; TCRdb's table is partial and in-frame only. The repertoire holds approximately 160,000 clones, with around 77% as singletons. The sequencing sample was made of PBMCs. The receptors derive from a woman aged 25 to 39 in good health and CMV-seronegative.

Only a few counts were recorded for this clone. This chain uses TRBV4-1 with TRBJ1-5; D perhaps matches TRBD1 (6 bases). The germline V gene encodes CDR1 MGHRA and CDR2 YSYEKL. V lost 3 bases and J lost 4, with 13 bases in between. The CDR3 sequence is 15 residues long. In nucleotides, the CDR3 is TGCGCCAGCAGCCACGCGACAGGCGTAAATCAGCCCCAGCATTTT. This codes for CASSHATGVNQPQHF.

V usage is TRBV5-1 and J usage is TRBJ2-5; D might be TRBD2 (6 bases). The ends were cut back, 5 bases at V and 4 bases at J, with 15 bases in the middle. The germline gives CDR1 SGHRS, CDR2 YFSETQ. CDR3 size: 14 residues. CDR3 sequence (DNA): TGCGCCAGCAGGGAAGGGACTGTCCGAGAGACCCAGTACTTC. The encoded protein is CASREGTVRETQYF.

The chain is built from TRBV7-9 and TRBJ2-1, with 7 bases lining up with TRBD1. CDR1 and CDR2 from the germline V gene are SEHNR and FQNEAQ (reference sequence). V lost 1 base and J lost 2; bases outside the gene matches: 2. This CDR3 comprises 15 residues. The CDR3 here is CASSLGQGAYNEQFF. CDR3 in DNA: TGTGCCAGCAGCTTAGGGCAGGGGGCCTACAATGAGCAGTTCTTC.

In nucleotides, the CDR3 is TGCGCCAGCAGCCAAGATGGAAAGCGGGGGGGCCGGGGCGGGGAGCTGTTTTTT. Translating it yields CASSQDGKRGGRGGELFF. V and J are TRBV4-1 and TRBJ2-2; TRBD2 aligns across 10 bases. The V segment lost 0 bases and the J segment 7 bases; nucleotides outside the gene matches: 11. Germline CDR1 is MGHRA and CDR2 is YSYEKL. CDR3 length: 18 residues.

The genes are TRBV4-2 and TRBJ1-1, with 12 bases matching TRBD1. V gave up 4 bases and J gave up 2 bases; unmatched junction bases: 5. Germline loops: CDR1 LGHNA, CDR2 YNFKEQ. CDR3 size: 16 residues. The CDR3 nucleotides are TGTGCCAGCAGCCCTGGGACAGGGGGCTTTAACACTGAAGCTTTCTTT. It yields the protein CASSPGTGGFNTEAFF.

The chain couples TRBV6-5 to TRBJ2-7, with 10 bases fitting TRBD1. V shed 6 bases, J shed 5 bases, and the junction held 7 bases outside the gene matches. This CDR3 region has 14 residues. CDR1 is MNHEY and CDR2 is SVGAGI in the germline V gene. DNA of the CDR3: TGTGCCAGCAGGGGACAGGGGAAGGTCCACGAGCAGTACTTC. Translation gives CASRGQGKVHEQYF.

The gene calls are TRBV30 and TRBJ1-1; TRBD1 matches 7 bases. Germline loops: CDR1 GTSNPN, CDR2 SVGIG (reference sequence). V dropped 3 bases and J dropped 3; count of bases not matched to a gene: 4. This CDR3 contains 13 residues. The CDR3 sequence is CAWSPDRYTEAFF. For the CDR3, the DNA is TGTGCCTGGAGCCCGGACAGGTACACTGAAGCTTTCTTT.

The rearrangement uses TRBV6-5 and TRBJ2-1; 9 positions agree with TRBD2. The V and J ends lost 0 bases and 4 bases, in that order; junction bases with no gene match: 4. CDR3 size: 16 residues. CDR1 is MNHEY, CDR2 SVGAGI, per germline. This CDR3 is CASSYSRLAAYNEQFF. CDR3 bases: TGTGCCAGCAGTTACTCGAGACTAGCGGCTTACAATGAGCAGTTCTTC.

The count of this clone is one. The chain's CDR3 is CASSQSGTENTEAFF. In nucleotides, the CDR3 is TGTGCCAGCAGCCAATCTGGGACAGAGAACACTGAAGCTTTCTTT. The chain recombines TRBV25-1 with TRBJ1-1; 7 bases are a match to TRBD1. Germline loops: CDR1 MGHDK, CDR2 SYGVNS. The length of the CDR3 is 15 residues. The V segment lost 6 bases and the J segment 1 base; nucleotides outside the gene matches: 8.

The chain has TRBV27 and TRBJ1-1; 7 nucleotides line up with TRBD1. This CDR3 contains 12 residues. After removal of 4 bases from V and 11 bases from J, the junction contained 7 bases not matched to a gene. Germline values: CDR1 MNHEY, CDR2 SMNVEV (reference sequence). The CDR3 is CASSSAGGLAFF. CDR3 nucleotides: TGTGCCAGCAGTTCCGCAGGGGGGTTGGCTTTCTTT.

J is TRBJ2-3 and V is TRBV6-6, with 13 nucleotides matching TRBD2. The CDR3 consists of 15 residues. Germline V CDR1 and CDR2: MNHNY, SVGAGI (reference sequence). Trimming at V came to 6 bases and at J to 4 bases, leaving 4 bases not matched to a gene. CDR3 DNA sequence: TGTGCCAGCAGCCAACTAGCGGGGGGGCCAGATACGCAGTATTTT. It is translated as CASSQLAGGPDTQYF.

For this clone: The junction shows a germline mismatch at one end, possibly a read error. The genes are TRBV5-1 and TRBJ1-2; tentatively, D is TRBD1 (6 bases). This CDR3 has 16 amino acids. Germline CDR1 reads SGHRS; CDR2 reads YFSETQ. The chain's CDR3 is CASSLGAGGGGYGYPF. The CDR3 DNA reads TGCGCCAGCAGCTTGGGTGCGGGGGGCGGTGGCTATGGCTACCCCTTC. Drawing the rest from reference TRBV5-1 and TRBJ1-2, the complete variable domain is KAGVTQTPRYLIKTRGQQVTLSCSPISGHRSVSWYQQTPGQGLQFLFEYFSETQRNKGNFPGRFSGRQFSNSRSEMNVSTLELGDSALYLCASSLGAGGGGYGYPFGSGTRLTVV.

The genes are TRBV7-3 and TRBJ2-2; TRBD2 is a possible D gene (6 bases). V was trimmed by 8 bases and J by 2 bases, leaving 18 bases between them. In germline, CDR1 is SGHTA, CDR2 FQGTGA. The CDR3 totals 16 residues. The CDR3 region has the DNA TGTGCCAGCCGCCTAGGCGGTAGCGGTAACACCGGGGAGCTGTTTTTT. Protein product: CASRLGGSGNTGELFF.

The chain is built from TRBV5-4 and TRBJ1-2, with D hard to call. Germline assignment: CDR1 SGHNT and CDR2 YYREEE (reference sequence). Trimming cost V 5 bases and J 2 bases, with 19 bases left between them. This CDR3 spans 16 amino acids. CDR3 bases: TGTGCCAGCAGTCCGGGAGGCACCGGAGGAAACTATGGCTACACCTTC. Amino acid sequence: CASSPGGTGGNYGYTF.

V is TRBV30 and J is TRBJ1-6, with 7 bases that match TRBD1. This CDR3 comprises 15 residues. V trimming: 3 bases; J trimming: 8 bases; junction bases outside the gene matches: 10. The germline V gene encodes CDR1 GTSNPN and CDR2 SVGIG (reference sequence). The DNA of the CDR3 is TGTGCCTGGAGCATGTTAGCAACAGGGGATTCACCCCTCCACTTT. Protein sequence: CAWSMLATGDSPLHF.

The V and J genes are TRBV7-3 and TRBJ2-5, with 10 bases lining up with TRBD1. V was pared by 6 bases and J by 5 bases, with 12 bases of the junction left unmatched. The germline gives CDR1 SGHTA, CDR2 FQGTGA. There are 16 residues in the CDR3. The CDR3 loop reads CASSSPLGQGQETQYF. CDR3 nucleotides: TGTGCCAGCAGTTCCCCTCTGGGACAGGGGCAGGAGACCCAGTACTTC.

V and J are TRBV6-1 and TRBJ2-7; D unclear. Trimming shortened V by 2 bases and J by 7 bases, and 12 bases separated the two germline ends. The CDR3 covers 13 residues. Germline lookup yields CDR1 MNHNS and CDR2 SASEGT. The CDR3 here is CASSEMWSREQYF. In DNA form, the CDR3 reads TGTGCCAGCAGTGAAATGTGGTCCAGGGAGCAGTACTTC.

The CDR3 coding sequence is TGTGCCAGCAGCCCTAGCGGGGGAGACCAAGAGACCCAGTACTTC. Its translation is CASSPSGGDQETQYF. This chain uses TRBV7-2 with TRBJ2-5, with 10 bases aligning to TRBD2. The CDR3 is 15 amino acids. The germline V gene encodes CDR1 SGHTA and CDR2 FQGNSA. With 5 bases clipped from V and 0 bases from J, the junction kept 3 bases outside the gene matches.

This clone was picked up a small number of times. Its ends do not fully match the called genes, so a read error is possible. The J gene is TRBJ1-2, the V gene TRBV29-1; D might be TRBD1 (5 bases). CDR1 and CDR2 from the germline V gene are SQVTM and ANQGSEA. This CDR3 has 12 amino acids. The CDR3: CSVGWEDIGYPF. The CDR3 DNA is TGCAGCGTTGGGTGGGAGGACATTGGCTACCCCTTC.

This clone was found once. The V call is TRBV30, the J call TRBJ1-5; TRBD1 aligns across 7 bases. This CDR3 comprises 16 residues. With V trimmed by 0 bases and J by 0 bases, 5 bases remained unmatched. CDR1 and CDR2 from the germline V gene are GTSNPN and SVGIG (reference sequence). Here the CDR3 DNA reads TGTGCCTGGAGTGTAGGGGGCCTCCTTAGCAATCAGCCCCAGCATTTT. This codes for CAWSVGGLLSNQPQHF.

The chain is built from TRBV15 and TRBJ2-1; TRBD2 matches at 16 bases. Germline-derived CDR1 and CDR2 are LNHNV and YYDKDF (reference sequence). The CDR3 covers 20 residues. J was trimmed by 1 base and V by 2 bases; bases with no gene match: 8. CDR3 coding DNA: TGTGCCACCAGCAGACCAAGAGGGACTAGCGGGAGGGAATCCTACAATGAGCAGTTCTTC. Translating it yields CATSRPRGTSGRESYNEQFF. Full variable domain (outside the CDR3, taken from reference TRBV15 and TRBJ2-1): DAMVIQNPRYQVTQFGKPVTLSCSQTLNHNVMYWYQQKSSQAPKLLFHYYDKDFNNEADTPDNFQSRRPNTSFCFLDIRSPGLGDTAMYLCATSRPRGTSGRESYNEQFFGPGTRLTVL.

The genes are TRBV9 and TRBJ1-1, with D perhaps matching TRBD1 (6 bases). The CDR3 totals 14 residues. The germline V and J ends were trimmed by 0 bases and 6 bases, with 12 bases remaining between them. Per the germline V gene, CDR1 is SGDLS and CDR2 is YYNGEE. CDR3 coding DNA: TGTGCCAGCAGCGTAGTTACGGGGGGCGCTGAAGCTTTCTTT. This encodes CASSVVTGGAEAFF.

The rearrangement uses TRBV2 and TRBJ2-1, with a weak D call TRBD2 (5 bases). The CDR3 loop spans 15 amino acids. Germline CDR1 SNHLY, CDR2 FYNNEI. The V end lost 3 bases, the J end lost 0 bases, and 9 bases lay between the germline ends. The CDR3 DNA is TGTGCCAGCAGTGAGGAGCGGAGCTCCTACAATGAGCAGTTCTTC. The encoded protein is CASSEERSSYNEQFF.

This chain links TRBV6-1 with TRBJ2-1; 8 bases align to TRBD1. V gave up 6 bases and J gave up 6 bases; unmatched junction bases: 10. CDR3 length equals 15 residues. Germline V gene data show CDR1 as MNHNS and CDR2 as SASEGT. The chain's CDR3 is CASRPLDRDINEQFF. CDR3 DNA sequence: TGTGCCAGCAGGCCTTTGGACAGGGACATCAATGAGCAGTTCTTC.

The chain links TRBV9 to TRBJ1-5; the D is unclear. Germline values: CDR1 SGDLS, CDR2 YYNGEE. This CDR3 spans 14 amino acids. Trimming stripped 0 bases from V and 3 bases from J, with 7 bases between. The CDR3 bases are TGTGCCAGCAGCGTAGAAGAGTCCAATCAGCCCCAGCATTTT. This codes for CASSVEESNQPQHF.

V gene TRBV18 combines with J gene TRBJ1-1; perhaps TRBD1 as D (6 bases). V lost 2 bases and J lost 1, with 8 bases in between. The CDR3 has 14 residues. Per the germline V gene, CDR1 is KGHSH and CDR2 is LQKENI. The CDR3 sequence is CASSPLDRNTEAFF. In DNA form, the CDR3 reads TGTGCCAGCTCACCATTGGACAGGAACACTGAAGCTTTCTTT.

This chain links TRBV4-1 with TRBJ2-3, with TRBD2 matching 8 bases. V shed 4 bases, J shed 2 bases, and the junction held 8 bases outside the gene matches. CDR3 length: 16 residues. CDR1 is MGHRA, CDR2 YSYEKL, per germline. This CDR3 reads CASSRGLAEITDTQYF. DNA for the CDR3: TGCGCCAGCAGCCGAGGACTAGCTGAAATCACAGATACGCAGTATTTT.

The V and J genes are TRBV7-9 and TRBJ2-1, with a weak D call TRBD2 (6 bases). CDR3 size: 15 residues. V dropped 6 bases and J dropped 3 bases, with 15 bases sitting between them. CDR1 is SEHNR, CDR2 FQNEAQ, per germline (reference sequence). The CDR3 DNA reads TGTGCCAGCAGGCACCGGCGGGGCGACTACAATGAGCAGTTCTTC. Translating it yields CASRHRRGDYNEQFF.

This CDR3 reads CASNAQGGWNQPQHF. The CDR3 region has the DNA TGTGCCAGTAACGCCCAAGGGGGCTGGAATCAGCCCCAGCATTTT. The chain is built from TRBV19 and TRBJ1-5, with 7 bases lining up with TRBD1. The CDR3 has 15 residues. CDR1 LNHDA and CDR2 SQIVND come from the germline V gene (reference sequence). V lost 7 bases, J lost 4 bases, and 10 bases stayed unmatched.

V and J are TRBV5-1 and TRBJ1-1, with D hard to call. CDR1 and CDR2 from the germline V gene are SGHRS and YFSETQ. The ends were cut back, 6 bases at V and 0 bases at J, with 18 bases in the middle. The CDR3 is 16 amino acids. The DNA of the CDR3 is TGCGCCAGCACCACTGGGCCGACGAGGGTGAACACTGAAGCTTTCTTT. Translating it yields CASTTGPTRVNTEAFF.

This chain connects TRBV6-1 to TRBJ2-2; 9 positions agree with TRBD1. Germline trimming cut 6 bases from V and 6 bases from J; bases unmatched to any gene: 8. The CDR3 has 15 residues. From germline, CDR1 is MNHNS and CDR2 SASEGT. DNA for the CDR3: TGTGCCAGCAGGTCGGGGACAGGGTTGGCCGGGGAGCTGTTTTTT. It is translated as CASRSGTGLAGELFF.

The V gene is TRBV7-6, the J gene TRBJ2-1; 8 bases are a match to TRBD1. Germline V gives CDR1 SGHVS, CDR2 FNYEAQ. With 2 bases clipped from V and 7 bases from J, the junction kept 10 bases outside the gene matches. The CDR3 is 16 residues long. The CDR3 coding sequence is TGTGCCAGCAGCTTAATGCCGGACAGGGTTGGGAATGAGCAGTTCTTC. This codes for CASSLMPDRVGNEQFF.